Only one count was recorded for the clone carrying this T cell receptor (beta chain). The data stem from a study of blood T cell repertoires in COVID-19. Study information: Acute and convalescent COVID-19 samples came from the United States, Italy and Spain.

The CDR3 has 16 residues. V lost 4 bases, J lost 0 bases, and 5 bases stayed unmatched. Germline V CDR1 and CDR2: LGHNA, YNFKEQ. Repertoires were generated with immunoSEQ multiplex PCR, while TCRdb's copy carries only in-frame clones and drops some. This sample has about 46,000 clones; around four fifths occur once, and the top ten carry 5.5% to 6.5%. This sequence joins TRBV4-2 and TRBJ2-4, with TRBD2 matching 8 bases. Sequencing used peripheral blood. This receptor was taken from a woman of 80 years or more with acute or convalescent COVID-19. CDR3 nucleotide sequence: TGTGCCAGCAGCCCAAGCGGGGGACTAGCCAAAAACATTCAGTACTTC. Its translation is CASSPSGGLAKNIQYF.